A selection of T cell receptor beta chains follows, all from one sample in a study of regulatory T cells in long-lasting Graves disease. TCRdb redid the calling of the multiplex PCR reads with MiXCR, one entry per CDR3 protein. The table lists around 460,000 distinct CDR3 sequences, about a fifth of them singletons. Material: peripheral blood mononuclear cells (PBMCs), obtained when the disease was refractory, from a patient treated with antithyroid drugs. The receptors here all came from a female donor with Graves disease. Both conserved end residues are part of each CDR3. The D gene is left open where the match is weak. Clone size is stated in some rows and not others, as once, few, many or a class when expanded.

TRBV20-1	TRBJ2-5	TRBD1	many	TGCAGTGCTCGTGGGACAGTTGGAGAGACCCAGTACTTC	CSARGTVGETQYF
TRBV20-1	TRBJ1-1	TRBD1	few	TGCAGTGCTAGAGGGACAGGGGCCAGAAGGAACACTGAAGCTTTCTTT	CSARGTGARRNTEAFF
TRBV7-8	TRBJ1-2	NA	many	TGTGCCAGCAGCTTAGCGGTGGGGTTGAACTATGGCTACACCTTC	CASSLAVGLNYGYTF
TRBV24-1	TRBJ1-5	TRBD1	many	TGTGCCACCAGTGATTCTCGGACAGGGGACCAACGTCAGCCCCAGCATTTT	CATSDSRTGDQRQPQHF
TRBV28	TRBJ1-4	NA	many	TGTGCCAGCACTCGGGACGTTGGGAAAGCTAATGAAAAACTGTTTTTT	CASTRDVGKANEKLFF
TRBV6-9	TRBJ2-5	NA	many	TGTGCCAGCAGTTACGGGGACACTCAAGAGACCCAGTACTTC	CASSYGDTQETQYF
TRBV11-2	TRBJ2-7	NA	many	TGTGCCAGATCCGCCGGGACAACCGCGGGGGAGCAGTACTTC	CARSAGTTAGEQYF
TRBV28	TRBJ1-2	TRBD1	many	TGTGCCAGCAGGCCCGACAGGGCCACAAACTTTTTCTACTATGGCTACACCTTC	CASRPDRATNFFYYGYTF
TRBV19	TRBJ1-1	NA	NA	TGTGCCAGTAGTAAAATTCAGGGATTTGACACTGAAGCTTTCTTT	CASSKIQGFDTEAFF
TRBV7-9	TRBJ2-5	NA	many	TGTGCCAGCAGCTTAGTGGGGGTCGACCAAGAGACCCAGTACTTC	CASSLVGVDQETQYF
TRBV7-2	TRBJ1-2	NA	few	TGTGCCAGCAGCTTGGTAGGGCCTGCTAACTATGGCTACACCTTC	CASSLVGPANYGYTF
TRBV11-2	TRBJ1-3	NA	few	TGTGCCAGCAGCCGAGAGACAGGAGCTGGAAACACCATATATTTT	CASSRETGAGNTIYF
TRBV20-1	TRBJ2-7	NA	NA	TGCAGTGCTAGAGATCGGAGAGGGAGTCGCTACGAGCAGTACTTC	CSARDRRGSRYEQYF
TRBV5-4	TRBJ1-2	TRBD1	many	TGTGCCAGCACCTACGACAGGGTAGACGGCTACACCTTC	CASTYDRVDGYTF
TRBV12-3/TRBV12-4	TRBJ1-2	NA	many	TGTGCCAGCAGCCCGGGATACGACCGAGTCGGATTCCGCTACACCTTC	CASSPGYDRVGFRYTF
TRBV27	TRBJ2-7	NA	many	TGTGCCAGCAGGCCGACAGAACGCTACGAGCAGTACTTC	CASRPTERYEQYF
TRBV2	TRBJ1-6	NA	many	TGTGCCAGCAGTGAAAGGGTTGGGAATTCACCCCTCCACTTT	CASSERVGNSPLHF
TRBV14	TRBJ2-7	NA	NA	TGTGCCAGCAGCCAAGACAGCGGGCGGAGCTCCTACGAGCAGTACTTC	CASSQDSGRSSYEQYF
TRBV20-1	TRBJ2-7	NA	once	TGCAGTGCGAGGAGTCTCTACGAGCAGTACTTC	CSARSLYEQYF
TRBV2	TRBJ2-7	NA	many	TGTGCCAGCAGCGAAAGAGGTTACGAGCAGTACTTC	CASSERGYEQYF
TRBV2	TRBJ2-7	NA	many	TGTGCCAGCAGTCAAAGTGGGTACGAGCAGTACTTC	CASSQSGYEQYF
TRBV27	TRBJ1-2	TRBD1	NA	TGTGCCAGCAGCTACCCAGGGGGGGGCTACACCTTC	CASSYPGGGYTF
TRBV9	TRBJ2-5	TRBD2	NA	TGTGCCAGCAGCGCAGGTGAGGCAGCGGGAGACCTAGCGGAGACCCAGTACTTC	CASSAGEAAGDLAETQYF
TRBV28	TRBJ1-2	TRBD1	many	TGTGCCAGCAGTTCGGGACAGGGGGCCTCGAGCTATGGCTACACCTTC	CASSSGQGASSYGYTF
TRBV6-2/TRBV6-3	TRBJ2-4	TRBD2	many	TGTGCCAGCAGTTACGGGGGACTAGCGGCCGCCAAAAACATTCAGTACTTC	CASSYGGLAAAKNIQYF
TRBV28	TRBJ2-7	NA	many	TGTGCCAGCACAGGGAAACCCTCCTACGAGCAGTACTTC	CASTGKPSYEQYF
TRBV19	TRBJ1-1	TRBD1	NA	TGTGCCAGTAGTCCCGGGACAGGGGTCACTGAAGCTTTCTTT	CASSPGTGVTEAFF
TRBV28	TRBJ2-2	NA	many	TGTGCCAGCAGTTTGGGAGATTTCTACAACACCGGGGAGCTGTTTTTT	CASSLGDFYNTGELFF
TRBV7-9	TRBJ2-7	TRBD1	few	TGTGCCAGCTCGACAGGGGTCAACTACGAGCAGTACTTC	CASSTGVNYEQYF
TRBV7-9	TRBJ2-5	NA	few	TGTGCCAGCAGCTCGGGTAGAGAGGTACCAGTGGGCCAGTACTTC	CASSSGREVPVGQYF
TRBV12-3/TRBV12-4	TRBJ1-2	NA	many	TGTGCCAGCACCTTCGGGACGGGGGGAGGCGGCTACACCTTC	CASTFGTGGGGYTF
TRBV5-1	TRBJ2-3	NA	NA	TGCGCCAGCAGCTTGTCGACGGGCATAGATACGCAGTATTTT	CASSLSTGIDTQYF
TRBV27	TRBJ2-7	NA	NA	TGTGCCAGCAGCGATGGTGTGGTAGGCGAGCAGTACTTC	CASSDGVVGEQYF
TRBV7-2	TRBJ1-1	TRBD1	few	TGTGCCAGCAGCCGCCTACAGGGGAGAACTGAAGCTTTCTTT	CASSRLQGRTEAFF
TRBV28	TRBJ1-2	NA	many	TGTGCCAGCAGTCAGGCCGGGACTAACTATGGCTACACCTTC	CASSQAGTNYGYTF
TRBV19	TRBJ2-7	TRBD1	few	TGTGCCAGTAGTAACCTCCCGGGACAGGGGACCTACGAGCAGTACTTC	CASSNLPGQGTYEQYF
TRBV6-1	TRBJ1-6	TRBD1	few	TGTGCCAGCAGTACCGACAGGGGGACGGCCTATAATTCACCCCTCCACTTT	CASSTDRGTAYNSPLHF
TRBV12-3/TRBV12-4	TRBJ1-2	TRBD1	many	TGTGCCAGCAGTCCAACCACAGGGGATGGCTACACCTTC	CASSPTTGDGYTF
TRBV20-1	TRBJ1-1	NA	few	TGCAGTGCTAGAGATCGACAGACGAACACTGAAGCTTTCTTT	CSARDRQTNTEAFF
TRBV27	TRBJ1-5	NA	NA	TGTGCCAGCAGCCGCGTGGGGTATCGGGACAATCAGCCCCAGCATTTT	CASSRVGYRDNQPQHF
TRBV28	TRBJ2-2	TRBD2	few	TGTGCCAGCAGTTTCCTAAGACTAGCGGGAAGAGGGGGCACCGGGGAGCTGTTTTTT	CASSFLRLAGRGGTGELFF
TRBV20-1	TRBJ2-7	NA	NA	TGCAGTGCTAGGACCTCGTATTGGAGGAACGACTACGAGCAGTACTTC	CSARTSYWRNDYEQYF
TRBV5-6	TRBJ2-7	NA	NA	TGTGCCAGCGGCTTGAGGAACAGGGCGGGTGGCGAGCAGTACTTC	CASGLRNRAGGEQYF
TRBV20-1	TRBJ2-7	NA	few	TGCAGTGCTCCCACCCCGCATGGCTCCTACGAGCAGTACTTC	CSAPTPHGSYEQYF
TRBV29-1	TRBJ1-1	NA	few	TGCAGCGTTGGGGACCGTGGTGAAGCTTTCTTT	CSVGDRGEAFF
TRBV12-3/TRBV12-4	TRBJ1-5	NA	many	TGTGCCAGCAGCCGTAATGGTGGGGGGAATCAGCCCCAGCATTTT	CASSRNGGGNQPQHF
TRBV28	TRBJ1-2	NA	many	TGTGCCAGCAGTTTAGAGGAATTCGCGCTTGGAGGCTACACCTTC	CASSLEEFALGGYTF
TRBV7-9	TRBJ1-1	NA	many	TGTGCCAGCAGCTTAGTGTCCGGGTCGGGCACTGAAGCTTTCTTT	CASSLVSGSGTEAFF
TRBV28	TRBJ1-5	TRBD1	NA	TGTGCCAGCAGTCCCCACGGGACAGGGAATCAGCCCCAGCATTTT	CASSPHGTGNQPQHF
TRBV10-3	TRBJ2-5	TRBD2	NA	TGTGCCACGCGCCTGGGACTAGTAGACGAGACCCAGTACTTC	CATRLGLVDETQYF
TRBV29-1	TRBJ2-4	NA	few	TGCAGCGTTGTGCCTAGTCGGGCCAAAAACATTCAGTACTTC	CSVVPSRAKNIQYF
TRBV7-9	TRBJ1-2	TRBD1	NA	TGTGCCAGCAGCTCAACCAAGGACAGGGGCTATGGCTACACCTTC	CASSSTKDRGYGYTF
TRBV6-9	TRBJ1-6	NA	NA	TGTGCCAGCAGTTACTCACGAGTGGCCGCTAGAAATTCACCCCTCCACTTT	CASSYSRVAARNSPLHF
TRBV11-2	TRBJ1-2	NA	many	TGTGCCAGCAGCCTAGCCCTAGGGGGGGCTGATGGCTACACCTTC	CASSLALGGADGYTF